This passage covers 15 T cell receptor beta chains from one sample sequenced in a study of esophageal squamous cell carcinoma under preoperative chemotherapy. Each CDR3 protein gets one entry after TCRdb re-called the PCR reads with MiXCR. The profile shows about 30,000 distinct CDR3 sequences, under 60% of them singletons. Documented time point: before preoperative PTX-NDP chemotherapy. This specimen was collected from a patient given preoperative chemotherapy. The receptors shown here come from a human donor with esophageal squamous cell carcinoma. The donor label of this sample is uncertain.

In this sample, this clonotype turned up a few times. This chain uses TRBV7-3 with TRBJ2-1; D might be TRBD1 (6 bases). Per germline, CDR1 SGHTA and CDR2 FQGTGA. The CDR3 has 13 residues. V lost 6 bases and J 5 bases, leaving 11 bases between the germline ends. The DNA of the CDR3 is TGTGCCAGCAGGAGGGACACACACAATGAGCAGTTCTTC. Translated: CASRRDTHNEQFF.

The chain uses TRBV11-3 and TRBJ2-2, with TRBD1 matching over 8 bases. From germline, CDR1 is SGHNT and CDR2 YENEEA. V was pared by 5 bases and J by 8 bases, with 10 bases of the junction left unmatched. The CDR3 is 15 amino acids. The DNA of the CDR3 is TGTGCCAGCAGCCCTAGGACAGGGATTAAAGGGGAGCTGTTTTTT. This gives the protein CASSPRTGIKGELFF.

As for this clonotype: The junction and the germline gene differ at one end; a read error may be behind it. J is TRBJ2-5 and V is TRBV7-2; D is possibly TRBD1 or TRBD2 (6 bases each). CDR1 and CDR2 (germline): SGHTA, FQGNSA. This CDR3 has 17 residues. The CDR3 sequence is CASSAGIAAGGPETQYF. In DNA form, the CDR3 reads TGTGCCAGCAGCGCGGGGATAGCGGCTGGGGGCCCAGAGACGCAGTATTTC.

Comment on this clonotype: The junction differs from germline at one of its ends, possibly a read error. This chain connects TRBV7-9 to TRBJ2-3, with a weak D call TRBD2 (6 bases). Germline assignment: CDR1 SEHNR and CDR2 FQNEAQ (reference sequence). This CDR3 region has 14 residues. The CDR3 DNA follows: TGTGGCAGCTCGGTGGTCGGAGGGAAAAACACGCAGTATTTT. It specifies CGSSVVGGKNTQYF.

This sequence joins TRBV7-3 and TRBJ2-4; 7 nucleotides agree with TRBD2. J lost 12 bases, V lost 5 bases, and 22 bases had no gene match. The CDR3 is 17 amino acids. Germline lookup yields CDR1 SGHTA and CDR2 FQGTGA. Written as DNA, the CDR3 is TGTGCCAGCAGCGTGGGGCCGGGGGGAGGGAACAAAGACACTCAGTACTTC. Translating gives CASSVGPGGGNKDTQYF. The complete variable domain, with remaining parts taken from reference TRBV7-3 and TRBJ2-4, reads GAGVSQTPSNKVTEKGKYVELRCDPISGHTALYWYRQSLGQGPEFLIYFQGTGAADDSGLPNDRFFAVRPEGSVSTLKIQRTERGDSAVYLCASSVGPGGGNKDTQYFGAGTRLSVL.

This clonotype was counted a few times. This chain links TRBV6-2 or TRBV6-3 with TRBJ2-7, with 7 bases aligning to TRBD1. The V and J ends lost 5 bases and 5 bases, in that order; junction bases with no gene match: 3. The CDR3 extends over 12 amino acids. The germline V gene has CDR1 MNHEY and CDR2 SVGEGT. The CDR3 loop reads CASSPQGDEQYF. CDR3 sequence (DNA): TGTGCCAGCAGTCCCCAGGGGGACGAGCAGTACTTC.

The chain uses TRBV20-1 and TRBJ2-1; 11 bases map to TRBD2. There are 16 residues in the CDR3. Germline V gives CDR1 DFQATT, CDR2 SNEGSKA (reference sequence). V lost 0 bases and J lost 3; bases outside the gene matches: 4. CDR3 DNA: TGCAGTGCTAGAGATAGAGGACTAGCGGGCTACAATGAGCAGTTCTTC. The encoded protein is CSARDRGLAGYNEQFF.

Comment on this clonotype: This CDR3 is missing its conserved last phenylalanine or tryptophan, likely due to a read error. The CDR3 reads CASRRIGTGSYEQYL. The CDR3 DNA is TGTGCCAGCAGGAGGATTGGGACAGGTTCCTACGAGCAGTACTTA. The chain employs TRBV5-6 and TRBJ2-5; 8 bases fit TRBD1. The closer fit of TRBJ2-7 to the DNA end suggests the J call may be wrong. Germline V lookup: CDR1 SGHDT, CDR2 YYEEEE. This CDR3 has 15 amino acids.

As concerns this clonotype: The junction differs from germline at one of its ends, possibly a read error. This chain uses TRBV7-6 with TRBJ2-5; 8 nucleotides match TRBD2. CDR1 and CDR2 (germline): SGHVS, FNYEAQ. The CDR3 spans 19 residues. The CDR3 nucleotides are TGTGCCAGCAGCTTGGATGCGGCGCTCCGGGGGGGTGCCCAAAAGACCCAGTACTTC. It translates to CASSLDAALRGGAQKTQYF.

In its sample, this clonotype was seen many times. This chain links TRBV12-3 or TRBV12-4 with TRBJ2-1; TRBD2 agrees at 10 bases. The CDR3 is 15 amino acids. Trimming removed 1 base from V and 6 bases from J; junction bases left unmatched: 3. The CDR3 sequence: CASSLGAGGSNEQFF. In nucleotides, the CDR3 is TGTGCCAGCAGTTTAGGAGCGGGAGGGTCCAATGAGCAGTTCTTC.

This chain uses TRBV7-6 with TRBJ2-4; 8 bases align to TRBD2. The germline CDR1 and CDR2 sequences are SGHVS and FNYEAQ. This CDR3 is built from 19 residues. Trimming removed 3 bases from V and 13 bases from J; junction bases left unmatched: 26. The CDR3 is CASSLDAPIGGGAQEIQYF. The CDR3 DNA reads TGTGCCAGCAGCTTGGATGCGCCCATCGGGGGGGGAGCCCAAGAGATCCAGTACTTC.

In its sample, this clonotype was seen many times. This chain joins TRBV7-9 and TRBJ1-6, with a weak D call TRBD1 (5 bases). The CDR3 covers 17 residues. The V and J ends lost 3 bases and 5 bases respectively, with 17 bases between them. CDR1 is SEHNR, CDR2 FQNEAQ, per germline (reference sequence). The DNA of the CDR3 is TGTGCCAGCAGCTTTACCCCGTCGGGGCGAAATAATTCACCCCTCCACTTT. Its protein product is CASSFTPSGRNNSPLHF.

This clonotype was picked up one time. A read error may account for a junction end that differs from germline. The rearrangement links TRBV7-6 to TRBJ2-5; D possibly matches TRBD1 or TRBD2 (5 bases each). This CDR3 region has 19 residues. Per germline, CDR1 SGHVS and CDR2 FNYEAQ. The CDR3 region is CASSLDARLRGGAKEIQYF. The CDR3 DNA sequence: TGTGCCAGCAGCTTGGATGCGCGCCTCCGGGGCGGTGCCAAAGAGATCCAGTACTTC.

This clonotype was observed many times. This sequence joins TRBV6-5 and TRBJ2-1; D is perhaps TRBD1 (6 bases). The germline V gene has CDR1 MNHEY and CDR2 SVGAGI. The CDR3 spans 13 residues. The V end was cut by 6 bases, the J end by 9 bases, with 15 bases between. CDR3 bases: TGTGCCAGCAGACGAAACAGGGACGGTGAGCAGTTCTTC. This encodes CASRRNRDGEQFF.

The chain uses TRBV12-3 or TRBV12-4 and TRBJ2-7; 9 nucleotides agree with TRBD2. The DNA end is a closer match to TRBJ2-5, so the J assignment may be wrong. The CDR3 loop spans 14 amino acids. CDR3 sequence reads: CASSRLAGQETQYF. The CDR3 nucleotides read TGTGCCAGCAGCCGGCTAGCGGGGCAAGAGACCCAGTACTTC.